A single sample is the source of the 13 T cell receptor beta chains below, sequenced in a study of cytomegalovirus exposure and HLA in healthy donors. 60 Vbeta and 13 Jbeta primers were used in PCR. Method: immunoSEQ multiplex PCR; TCRdb's copy keeps in-frame clones and lacks some. The sample includes 110,000 to 150,000 clones, over 65% of them seen just once. The sequencing input was PBMCs. These receptors were obtained from a female donor in good health and CMV-seronegative.

The V and J genes are TRBV30 and TRBJ2-1, with unresolved D. Germline V CDR1 and CDR2: GTSNPN, SVGIG (reference sequence). CDR3 length: 12 residues. V shed 1 base and J shed 9 bases, with 10 bases lying between them. The CDR3 DNA is TGTGCCTGGAGTGAAGTAGTCTCTGAGCAGTTCTTC. It translates to CAWSEVVSEQFF.

This chain connects TRBV25-1 to TRBJ2-2; no definite D call. The length of the CDR3 is 15 residues. Germline CDR1 MGHDK, CDR2 SYGVNS. The V gene lost 4 bases and the J gene lost 3 bases, with 12 bases spanning the gap. CDR3 loop: CASSVAHTYTGELFF. CDR3 nucleotide sequence: TGTGCCAGCAGTGTCGCACATACATACACCGGGGAGCTGTTTTTT.

The gene calls are TRBV7-9 and TRBJ2-1; D unresolved. This CDR3 spans 15 amino acids. The germline gives CDR1 SEHNR, CDR2 FQNEAQ (reference sequence). Deletions cut 1 base from V and 10 bases from J, with 17 bases between. CDR3 residues: CASSLGLPPSAEQFF. The CDR3 coding sequence is TGTGCCAGCAGCTTAGGACTCCCCCCAAGTGCCGAGCAGTTCTTC.

The chain links TRBV2 to TRBJ1-2; 10 bases match TRBD1. The CDR3 runs 17 residues. The junction had 18 bases not matched to a gene; V was cut back by 8 bases and J by 6 bases. The germline V gene has CDR1 SNHLY and CDR2 FYNNEI. The CDR3 protein is CASPGPTRDRGGHGYTF. The CDR3 coding sequence is TGTGCCAGCCCCGGACCCACCCGGGACAGGGGAGGCCATGGCTACACCTTC. Combining the CDR3 with reference TRBV2 and TRBJ1-2 gives the whole variable domain EPEVTQTPSHQVTQMGQEVILRCVPISNHLYFYWYRQILGQKVEFLVSFYNNEISEKSEIFDDQFSVERPDGSNFTLKIRSTKLEDSAMYFCASPGPTRDRGGHGYTFGSGTRLTVV.

This sequence joins TRBV7-8 and TRBJ2-3, with 9 bases lining up with TRBD2. This CDR3 has 16 amino acids. Germline loops: CDR1 SGHVS, CDR2 FQNEAQ. V lost 5 bases, J lost 6 bases, and 12 bases stayed unmatched. CDR3 residues: CASSNGKDSGGDTQYF. The CDR3 coding sequence is TGTGCCAGCAGCAACGGAAAAGACAGCGGGGGGGATACGCAGTATTTT.

V is TRBV19 and J is TRBJ1-1; D might be TRBD1 (6 bases). This CDR3 contains 15 residues. Deletions cut 5 bases from V and 1 base from J, with 14 bases between. The V gene's germline CDR1 is LNHDA and CDR2 SQIVND (reference sequence). As DNA, the CDR3 is TGTGCCAGTAGTGCCCACAGGGTCCCGAACACTGAAGCTTTCTTT. As protein: CASSAHRVPNTEAFF.

The chain has TRBV18 and TRBJ1-5; 9 nucleotides match TRBD1. Germline V gene sequence: CDR1 KGHSH, CDR2 LQKENI. Losses at the gene ends were 4 bases for V and 0 bases for J; bases not matched to a gene: 7. The CDR3 consists of 17 residues. The CDR3 DNA is TGTGCCAGCTCACTATTCGGACAGGGGAATAGCAATCAGCCCCAGCATTTT. It translates to CASSLFGQGNSNQPQHF.

The chain joins TRBV27 to TRBJ2-1; 13 bases agree with TRBD2. Trimming at V came to 9 bases and at J to 6 bases, leaving 8 bases not matched to a gene. This CDR3 has 15 residues. The V gene's germline CDR1 is MNHEY and CDR2 SMNVEV (reference sequence). The DNA of the CDR3 is TGTGCCAGGGCTAAACTAGCGGGGGGGCCCAATGAGCAGTTCTTC. Protein sequence: CARAKLAGGPNEQFF.

V is TRBV9 and J is TRBJ2-2; D ambiguous. CDR3 length equals 14 residues. Germline lookup yields CDR1 SGDLS and CDR2 YYNGEE. V lost 0 bases, J lost 0 bases, and 3 bases lay in between. CDR3 residues: CASSVVANTGELFF. The CDR3 DNA reads TGTGCCAGCAGCGTAGTAGCGAACACCGGGGAGCTGTTTTTT.

Turning to this clone: The junction shows a germline mismatch at one end, possibly a read error. This chain joins TRBV28 and TRBJ1-2, with D possibly matching TRBD1 (6 bases). Germline-derived CDR1 and CDR2 are MDHEN and SYDVKM. This CDR3 is 14 amino acids long. The CDR3 here is CASSLEIGQLYDPF. CDR3 bases: TGTGCCAGCAGTTTAGAAATCGGACAGCTTTATGACCCCTTC.

A few counts support this clone. The chain combines TRBV6-4 with TRBJ1-2; TRBD1 is a possible D gene (5 bases). The germline CDR1 and CDR2 sequences are MRHNA and SNTAGT. Between the trimmed V and J ends, which lost 9 bases and 6 bases, there was a span of 11 bases. The CDR3 covers 11 residues. The CDR3 DNA reads as TGTGCCAGGGGGCGGGGCGATGGCTACACCTTC. This codes for CARGRGDGYTF.

This CDR3 is CASSLSMFDGVGGYTF. CDR3 bases: TGCGCCAGCAGCTTGAGTATGTTTGACGGAGTAGGTGGCTACACCTTC. This chain connects TRBV5-1 to TRBJ1-2; D gene ambiguous. This CDR3 has 16 residues. V was pared by 1 base and J by 7 bases, with 20 bases between. Germline V lookup: CDR1 SGHRS, CDR2 YFSETQ.

The chain joins TRBV5-8 to TRBJ2-4, with D perhaps TRBD1 (7 bases). Trimming took 5 bases from V and 6 from J, leaving 18 bases between them. The germline CDR1 and CDR2 sequences are SGHTS and YDEGEE. The CDR3 is 15 amino acids. The chain's CDR3 is CASRAGGIPPNIQYF. CDR3 in DNA: TGTGCCAGCAGGGCAGGGGGGATCCCCCCAAACATTCAGTACTTC.